This T cell receptor beta chain was captured by sequencing in a study of CD8 T cells in ankylosing spondylitis. Study conclusions and caveats: It appeared that ankylosing spondylitis blood was characterized by a TCR beta motif of under ten highly homologous variants.

MiXCR, applied by TCRdb to the 5' RACE reads, yields one record per CDR3 protein. The profile shows 450,000 to 550,000 distinct CDR3 sequences, approximately 5% of them singletons. This clonotype has at least ten counts. The antigen remains undetermined. Germline V CDR1 and CDR2: SGHRS, YFSETQ. CDR3 length: 15 residues. The V and J ends lost 3 bases and 5 bases, in that order; junction bases with no gene match: 6. The receptor was isolated from a male donor with ankylosing spondylitis. Sequencing used blood, either unsorted or a sorted T cell fraction (not recorded which). The chain is built from TRBV5-1 and TRBJ2-5; 11 bases align to TRBD2. The CDR3 is CASSSLAGGPETQYF. The CDR3 region has the DNA TGCGCCAGCAGCTCCTTAGCGGGAGGGCCGGAGACCCAGTACTTC.